The sequence of this T cell receptor beta chain was determined in a study of cytomegalovirus exposure and HLA in healthy donors. Looking at the study overall: The roughly 700 first-cohort repertoires and the roughly 120 validation repertoires shared the same platform, a later analysis reported.

Per the germline V gene, CDR1 is MNHNY and CDR2 is SVGAGI (reference sequence). V was pared by 0 bases and J by 5 bases, with 7 bases between. This CDR3 has 13 amino acids. Generated by immunoSEQ multiplex PCR, the TCRdb table keeps only in-frame clones and is missing some. The sample holds over 100,000 clones; more than 75% are singletons and the top ten take around 6%. This clonotype was sampled from a woman aged 18-30 years in good health and CMV-seropositive. The sequenced sample consisted of PBMCs. The V and J genes are TRBV6-6 and TRBJ2-5; D possibly corresponds to TRBD2 (6 bases). CDR3 in amino acids: CASSYSSGETQYF. The CDR3 DNA reads TGTGCCAGCAGTTACTCGAGCGGGGAGACCCAGTACTTC.